This is a list of T cell receptor beta chains from one sample in a study of cytomegalovirus exposure and HLA in healthy donors. Profiled with immunoSEQ multiplex PCR; TCRdb holds only in-frame clones, not every one. The table has more than 110,000 clones, less than 10% seen once. The sample was PBMCs. All receptors derive from a man over 45 in good health and CMV-seronegative. Both conserved end residues are part of each CDR3. The D gene is left open where the match is weak. The size field is filled for only some rows; it gives once, few, many or a size class.

v_gene	d_gene	j_gene	abundance	CDR3aa	CDR3nt
TRBV6-1	.	TRBJ1-2	few	CASSERRGTEGYTF	TGTGCCAGCAGTGAACGAAGGGGGACGGAAGGCTACACCTTC
TRBV5-1	.	TRBJ2-3	.	CASSTKTGTDTQYF	TGCGCCAGCAGCACTAAGACAGGCACAGATACGCAGTATTTT
TRBV6-1	TRBD2	TRBJ2-5	.	CASRGGLAAQETQYF	TGTGCCAGCAGGGGGGGACTAGCGGCGCAAGAGACCCAGTACTTC
TRBV7-3	.	TRBJ1-1	few	CASSLESVGQNTEAFF	TGTGCCAGCAGCTTAGAAAGCGTAGGACAGAACACTGAAGCTTTCTTT
TRBV6-5	.	TRBJ1-1	few	CASTPRALNTEAFF	TGTGCCAGCACCCCCAGGGCGCTGAACACTGAAGCTTTCTTT
TRBV2	.	TRBJ1-4	.	CASSGLQGDKKLFF	TGTGCCAGCAGTGGATTACAGGGTGATAAAAAACTGTTTTTT
TRBV5-1	TRBD2	TRBJ2-5	few	CASRQRGLAGGGREETQYF	TGCGCCAGCAGACAGAGAGGGCTAGCGGGAGGGGGACGGGAAGAGACCCAGTACTTC
TRBV20-1	.	TRBJ2-7	.	CSATGYEQYF	TGCAGTGCTACGGGGTACGAGCAGTACTTC
TRBV7-3	TRBD2	TRBJ2-1	.	CASSSGLAEQFF	TGTGCCAGCAGCTCTGGACTAGCGGAGCAGTTCTTC
TRBV11-2	.	TRBJ2-7	few	CASSLQTGSYEQYF	TGTGCCAGCAGCTTACAGACTGGCTCCTACGAGCAGTACTTC
TRBV19	.	TRBJ2-6	.	CASSIVERANVLTF	TGTGCCAGTAGTATAGTGGAGAGGGCCAACGTCCTGACTTTC
TRBV2	TRBD1	TRBJ1-5	.	CASSLTGVQPQHF	TGTGCCAGCAGTTTAACAGGGGTTCAGCCCCAGCATTTT
TRBV6-5	.	TRBJ1-4	few	CASSYYGGSTNEKLFF	TGTGCCAGCAGTTACTACGGAGGATCAACTAATGAAAAACTGTTTTTT
TRBV5-4	.	TRBJ1-6	few	CASSLDSYSPLHF	TGTGCCAGCAGCTTGGACAGCTATTCACCCCTCCACTTT
TRBV5-4	.	TRBJ2-5	few	CASSLDKSQGQETQYF	TGTGCCAGCAGCTTGGATAAGTCACAGGGCCAAGAGACCCAGTACTTC
TRBV14	.	TRBJ1-1	.	CASSQAQGWTEAFF	TGTGCCAGCAGCCAAGCGCAGGGGTGGACTGAAGCTTTCTTT
TRBV14	.	TRBJ2-7	few	CASGPPYEQYF	TGTGCCAGCGGGCCACCCTACGAGCAGTACTTC
TRBV29-1	.	TRBJ2-2	few	CSVEPLGGQRELFF	TGCAGCGTTGAGCCCTTGGGTGGGCAACGGGAGCTGTTTTTT
TRBV7-3	.	TRBJ2-1	.	CASATSAYNEQFF	TGTGCCAGCGCAACCTCGGCCTACAATGAGCAGTTCTTC
TRBV6-4	TRBD2	TRBJ2-3	few	CASSDSASGSPDTQYF	TGTGCCAGCAGTGACTCGGCTAGCGGGAGCCCAGATACGCAGTATTTT
TRBV5-6	.	TRBJ2-7	.	CASSSSYAQYF	TGTGCCAGCAGCTCGTCCTACGCGCAGTACTTC
TRBV6-5	TRBD1	TRBJ1-2	few	CASSYTGTANYGYTF	TGTGCCAGCAGTTACACGGGGACAGCCAACTATGGCTACACCTTC
TRBV29-1	.	TRBJ1-2	.	CSVDGQGLHGYTF	TGCAGCGTTGATGGGCAGGGTTTGCATGGCTACACCTTC
TRBV25-1	TRBD1	TRBJ1-5	.	CASSPYRGSNQPQHF	TGTGCCAGCAGTCCCTACAGGGGTAGCAATCAGCCCCAGCATTTT
TRBV5-1	TRBD1	TRBJ1-2	.	CASSPGTGVLSNGYTF	TGCGCCAGCAGTCCCGGGACAGGGGTTCTCTCTAATGGCTACACCTTC
TRBV27	.	TRBJ1-2	few	CASSLTGPEGYTF	TGTGCCAGCAGTTTAACAGGGCCAGAGGGCTACACCTTC
TRBV28	TRBD1	TRBJ1-2	few	CASRTGGVNYGYTF	TGTGCCAGCAGAACAGGGGGCGTGAACTATGGCTACACCTTC
TRBV5-4	TRBD1	TRBJ2-5	.	CASSRNRGRQETQYF	TGTGCCAGCAGCCGGAACAGGGGGAGGCAAGAGACCCAGTACTTC
TRBV6-1	TRBD2	TRBJ2-5	.	CASSGGVWETQYF	TGTGCCAGCTCCGGGGGGGTCTGGGAGACCCAGTACTTC
TRBV5-6	.	TRBJ2-3	.	CASSLPRGTDTQYF	TGTGCCAGCAGCTTGCCCCGGGGCACAGATACGCAGTATTTT
TRBV10-1	TRBD2	TRBJ2-1	few	CASSGPRGGSSYNEQFF	TGCGCCAGCAGTGGTCCCCGGGGGGGTAGCTCCTACAATGAGCAGTTCTTC
TRBV7-3	TRBD2	TRBJ2-3	.	CASSLYGTNTDTQYF	TGTGCCAGCAGCTTATATGGGACTAACACAGATACGCAGTATTTT
TRBV11-2	TRBD1	TRBJ2-3	.	CASGLQGYPGPDTQYF	TGTGCCAGCGGGCTACAGGGGTACCCGGGGCCAGATACGCAGTATTTT
TRBV27	.	TRBJ2-7	few	CASSFPGHWTLNSYEQYF	TGTGCCAGCAGTTTCCCTGGACACTGGACCCTTAACTCCTACGAGCAGTACTTC
TRBV10-3	TRBD2	TRBJ2-3	few	CATGLAGGSTDTQYF	TGTGCCACCGGACTAGCGGGAGGTAGCACAGATACGCAGTATTTT
TRBV30	.	TRBJ2-5	few	CAWRPSGQGETQYF	TGTGCCTGGAGACCGTCCGGCCAGGGAGAGACCCAGTACTTC
TRBV28	.	TRBJ1-2	few	CASALGSHYGYTF	TGTGCCAGCGCCTTGGGGAGTCACTATGGCTACACCTTC
TRBV7-9	.	TRBJ2-4	.	CASSLTASVLAKNIQYF	TGTGCCAGCAGCTTAACGGCTAGCGTGCTAGCCAAAAACATTCAGTACTTC
TRBV6-5	.	TRBJ2-1	few	CASRGLWNEQFF	TGTGCCAGCAGGGGCCTGTGGAATGAGCAGTTCTTC
TRBV6-4	TRBD2	TRBJ2-2	.	CASSAGGATGELFF	TGTGCCAGCAGCGCCGGGGGGGCCACCGGGGAGCTGTTTTTT
TRBV9	.	TRBJ2-1	few	CASSVVPTQDEQFF	TGTGCCAGCAGCGTAGTTCCCACTCAGGATGAGCAGTTCTTC
TRBV19	.	TRBJ1-1	few	CASSMLGARTEAFF	TGTGCCAGTAGTATGTTGGGGGCGCGGACTGAAGCTTTCTTT
TRBV6-5	.	TRBJ1-2	few	CASSPDRFRGYTF	TGTGCCAGCAGCCCCGACAGGTTTCGTGGCTACACCTTC
TRBV27	.	TRBJ1-1	.	CASSLLGAETEAFF	TGTGCCAGCAGTTTACTGGGGGCTGAGACTGAAGCTTTCTTT
TRBV21-1	.	TRBJ2-6	.	CASSRDSPWGANVLTF	TGTGCCAGCAGCAGGGACAGCCCCTGGGGGGCCAACGTCCTGACTTTC
TRBV2	TRBD1	TRBJ1-5	.	CASSWDRNQPQHF	TGTGCCAGCAGTTGGGACAGGAATCAGCCCCAGCATTTT
TRBV29-1	.	TRBJ2-7	.	CSAKQGRNSYAQYF	TGCAGCGCAAAACAGGGCCGCAACTCCTACGCGCAGTACTTC
TRBV5-1	TRBD2	TRBJ2-7	.	CASSSQPGGPAVHEQYF	TGCGCCAGCAGTTCCCAGCCGGGAGGGCCTGCGGTACACGAGCAGTACTTC
TRBV6-6	TRBD1	TRBJ2-1	few	CASSYSRDSNYNEQFF	TGTGCCAGCAGTTACTCGAGGGACAGCAACTACAATGAGCAGTTCTTC
TRBV6-6	.	TRBJ1-4	few	CASSYSAGTNEKLFF	TGTGCCAGCAGTTACTCGGCGGGTACGAATGAAAAACTGTTTTTT
TRBV6-5	TRBD2	TRBJ2-7	.	CASSDPSGRAYEQYF	TGTGCCAGCAGCGACCCTAGCGGGAGGGCCTACGAGCAGTACTTC
TRBV6-5	.	TRBJ2-7	.	CATLSGGPSNEQYF	TGTGCCACTCTCAGCGGCGGTCCCTCGAACGAGCAGTACTTC
TRBV7-9	.	TRBJ1-2	.	CASSPTNPEIELRNYGYTF	TGTGCCAGCAGCCCTACAAATCCGGAGATCGAGTTGCGGAACTATGGCTACACCTTC
TRBV7-3	.	TRBJ2-3	.	CASSLGGITDTQYF	TGTGCCAGCAGTCTCGGGGGTATCACAGATACGCAGTATTTT
TRBV30	TRBD1	TRBJ1-6	.	CAWSSGQNNSPLHF	TGTGCCTGGAGTTCGGGACAGAATAATTCACCCCTCCACTTT
TRBV27	.	TRBJ2-1	.	CASSWGVAYNEQFF	TGTGCCAGCAGTTGGGGGGTGGCCTACAATGAGCAGTTCTTC
TRBV28	TRBD2	TRBJ2-5	few	CASSTMGAGGLGEQYF	TGTGCCAGCAGTACCATGGGGGCGGGAGGACTTGGGGAGCAGTACTTC
TRBV7-6	.	TRBJ2-7	few	CASSSQRSYEQYF	TGTGCCAGCAGCTCGCAGAGGTCCTACGAGCAGTACTTC
TRBV29-1	TRBD1	TRBJ2-7	.	CSVEGDRSYEQYF	TGCAGCGTTGAGGGGGACAGGTCCTACGAGCAGTACTTC
TRBV6-1	TRBD1	TRBJ2-7	.	CASSARTGGEYEQYF	TGTGCCAGCAGTGCCAGGACAGGGGGCGAATACGAGCAGTACTTC